The source of this TCR beta chain is a study of blood T cells in healthy people across ages (dated by TCRdb to the mid-2010s). In terms of the full investigation: Template switching captured roughly one uniquely barcoded TCR beta cDNA molecule per two T cells in model experiments. Age-related changes in TCR beta repertoire diversity were measured in the study by deep sequencing normalized with unique cDNA molecular identifiers. To avoid experimental bias, donors of different ages were randomly spread across the sequencing lanes. Two additional independent replicas of 1 million unique cDNA reads from the same blood draw were analyzed for two donors (one aged 18 to 30 and one aged 80 or older). Donors were grouped into four age groups: young (average approximately 15 years), middle-aged (about 40), aged (around 66) and long-lived (just over 80). Overall study results and their limits: Estimates of total diversity based on one million sequenced T cells were considered lower bounds and underestimates. The long-lived group showed more naive CD4+ T cells, fewer expanded clones and increased TCR diversity than the aged group, suggesting age selection. Because the CMV infection status of the donors was unknown, age-related changes in expanded clonotypes may potentially have been confounded. As age increased, observed TCR beta diversity per million T cells dropped in a roughly linear way, and a significant reduction was already evident by age 40. Because profiling used bulk unsorted PBMCs, naive and antigen-experienced compartments could not be compared conclusively. The percentage of naive T cells measured by flow cytometry correlated strongly with observed TCR beta diversity.

The method behind the library was 5' RACE. The reads were generated on an Illumina HiSeq 2500. A second 7 to 11 cycle PCR used a sample-barcoded 5' primer and a J-beta primer mix. A template-switch 5' adaptor carrying 12 random nucleotides introduced a unique molecular identifier onto each TCR beta cDNA molecule. At least 2.5 million CDR3-containing paired-end reads were obtained from each sample. All of the RNA was converted into first-strand cDNA using the Mint cDNA synthesis kit, with a TRBC-specific oligonucleotide serving as the primer. After uracil-DNA glycosylase treatment, a first 18-cycle PCR used universal primers M1SS and BC2_uni_R on all cDNA. Under the source paper's analysis protocol: Normalization of each sample was performed by random selection of 1 million high-quality reads, each carrying a distinct molecular identifier. Instead of being binned into consensus sequences, reads with shared molecular identifiers were discarded. CDR3 identification, clonotype clustering and error correction used MiTCR with a Q25 quality threshold and the strictest error-elimination algorithm. A nonparametric unseen species model with Euler transformation was used to estimate lower-bound total TCR beta diversity. TCRdb took the public reads, trimmed them with fastp at Q25, ran MiXCR for clone calling and kept in-frame beta chains. Rows are unified per CDR3 protein, each entry keeping the most common DNA and genes. The authors' filters were not applied to this entry. The sample includes around 790,000 distinct CDR3 sequences, with under 45% observed a single time. Of the sample, around 21% falls within the top ten clones.

Systemically healthy Caucasian individuals from Russia, 39 in total and aged about 6 to 90 years, were included as donors. Each donor gave about 9.8 milliliters of peripheral blood, drawn into EDTA-treated Vacutainer tubes. Ficoll-Paque density-gradient centrifugation was used to isolate PBMCs, with at least 6.5 million per sample. Trizol reagent was used to extract total RNA from the PBMCs, yielding at least 5.5 micrograms per sample. For every donor, flow cytometry on a PBMC aliquot measured the percentage of naive CD45RAhigh/CD27high T cells. This clonotype has just a few counts. What antigen it recognizes has not been identified. No base quality information exists; no much larger clone differs at one position. V trim: 1 base; J trim: 2 bases; unmatched bases: 3. The CDR3 covers 15 residues, taking in both the cysteine and the phenylalanine. Here the CDR3 DNA is all that survives: 45 bases in frame from base 1. CDR1 and CDR2 were assigned from the germline V gene (reference sequence) as SEHNR and FQNEAQ.

The rearrangement combines TRBV7-9 with TRBJ1-2; 8 of the junction bases match TRBD1. The sequence derives from a man between 60 and 70 years old in good health. Input material: blood. CDR3 reads: CASSLGTGLNYGYTF. The sequenced DNA: TGTGCCAGCAGCTTAGGGACAGGGCTGAACTATGGCTACACCTTC. The full variable domain, completed from the reference TRBV7-9 and TRBJ1-2 proteins outside the CDR3, reads DTGVSQNPRHKITKRGQNVTFRCDPISEHNRLYWYRQTLGQGPEFLTYFQNEAQLEKSRLLSDRFSAERPKGSFSTLEIQRTEQGDSAMYLCASSLGTGLNYGYTFGSGTRLTVV.